The 24 T cell receptor beta chains given below trace back to one sample, sequenced in a study of T cell changes during pregnancy in multiple sclerosis. The table came from immunoSEQ multiplex PCR; TCRdb's copy has only in-frame clones and leaves some out. Of tens of thousands of clones in the sample, over 75% were seen once. The sequencing here drew on CD8+ T cells from peripheral blood mononuclear cells, taken before pregnancy. The origin of the receptors is a female donor with multiple sclerosis, enrolled in a pregnancy study.

The chain has TRBV29-1 and TRBJ2-2, with TRBD1 identical over 9 bases. V was pared by 6 bases and J by 6 bases, with 8 bases of the junction left unmatched. Germline V gene data show CDR1 as SQVTM and CDR2 as ANQGSEA. The CDR3 runs 14 residues. CDR3 residues: CSVTGTGRAGELFF. CDR3 DNA sequence: TGCAGCGTGACCGGGACAGGGAGGGCCGGGGAGCTGTTTTTT.

The chain employs TRBV7-2 and TRBJ1-4; no firm D call. The CDR3 consists of 14 residues. Trimming cost V 1 base and J 7 bases, with 10 bases left between them. Germline-derived CDR1 and CDR2 are SGHTA and FQGNSA. The CDR3 sequence: CASSLEDGLEKLFF. In DNA form, the CDR3 reads TGTGCCAGCAGCTTAGAAGACGGACTTGAAAAACTGTTTTTT. The entire variable domain, with the rest obtained from reference TRBV7-2 and TRBJ1-4, is as follows: GAGVSQSPSNKVTEKGKDVELRCDPISGHTALYWYRQSLGQGLEFLIYFQGNSAPDKSGLPSDRFSAERTGGSVSTLTIQRTQQEDSAVYLCASSLEDGLEKLFFGSGTQLSVL.

The chain uses TRBV6-1 and TRBJ2-7; D gene ambiguous. The CDR3 runs to 13 residues. Per germline, CDR1 MNHNS and CDR2 SASEGT. V was clipped by 3 bases and J by 2 bases, with 8 bases between them. CDR3 sequence (DNA): TGTGCCAGCAGTGACCCCCGGGCCTACGAGCAGTACTTC. Its translation is CASSDPRAYEQYF.

The chain uses TRBV2 and TRBJ2-1; D unclear. The CDR3 has 13 residues. Germline CDR1 and CDR2: SNHLY and FYNNEI. Trimming left V 10 bases short and J 9 bases short, with 19 bases between. CDR3 sequence reads: CATETENKSEQFF. The CDR3 DNA sequence: TGTGCCACCGAAACCGAGAATAAGAGTGAGCAGTTCTTC.

The V call is TRBV11-2, the J call TRBJ2-5; 9 nucleotides agree with TRBD1. V gave up 5 bases and J gave up 2 bases; unmatched junction bases: 6. The V gene's germline CDR1 is SGHAT and CDR2 FQNNGV. The CDR3 is made up of 15 amino acids. This chain's CDR3 is CASSPGQGEQETQYF. CDR3 DNA sequence: TGTGCCAGCAGCCCGGGACAGGGAGAGCAAGAGACCCAGTACTTC.

The V gene is TRBV6-1, the J gene TRBJ2-7; TRBD2 matches at 8 bases. Unmatched junction bases numbered 3, after V lost 0 bases and J lost 2 bases. CDR1 and CDR2 from the germline V gene are MNHNS and SASEGT. The CDR3 sequence is 15 residues long. CDR3 bases: TGTGCCAGCAGTGAAGCGTCGCGGGGGGCCTACGAGCAGTACTTC. This translates into CASSEASRGAYEQYF.

This sequence joins TRBV6-1 and TRBJ1-2; D gene uncertain. The germline V gene encodes CDR1 MNHNS and CDR2 SASEGT. This CDR3 is 10 amino acids long. The ends were cut back, 6 bases at V and 3 bases at J, with 2 bases in the middle. CDR3 coding DNA: TGTGCCAGCAGCGACTATGGCTACACCTTC. This gives the protein CASSDYGYTF.

In this sample, this clone turned up once. This chain connects TRBV6-5 to TRBJ1-2; D perhaps matches TRBD1 (6 bases). V lost 5 bases to trimming and J lost 10 bases, with 11 bases between them. Germline CDR1 reads MNHEY; CDR2 reads SVGAGI. CDR3 length: 11 amino acids. CDR3 residues: CASSDRRDYTF. CDR3 in DNA: TGTGCCAGCAGTGACAGGCGAGACTACACCTTC.

In DNA, the CDR3 is TGTGCCAGCAGTTTAGGGTTCGGCGGTACAGATACGCAGTATTTT. It codes for CASSLGFGGTDTQYF. V is TRBV27 and J is TRBJ2-3; D remains unclear. Germline V gene sequence: CDR1 MNHEY, CDR2 SMNVEV (reference sequence). Trimming took off 2 bases at V and 3 bases at J, with 12 bases between the two ends. The CDR3 has 15 amino acids.

The genes are TRBV4-1 and TRBJ1-1; D unresolved. This CDR3 has 14 amino acids. Deletions cut 1 base from V and 5 bases from J, with 11 bases between. Germline V gene lookup returns CDR1 MGHRA and CDR2 YSYEKL. CDR3: CASSQVRAGTEAFF. CDR3 nucleotide sequence: TGCGCCAGCAGCCAAGTGAGGGCTGGGACTGAAGCTTTCTTT.

The rearrangement links TRBV10-3 to TRBJ1-1, with 10 bases aligning to TRBD1. The CDR3 sequence is 14 residues long. Germline trimming cut 7 bases from V and 5 bases from J; bases unmatched to any gene: 7. CDR1 and CDR2 from the germline V gene are ENHRY and SYGVKD. In DNA, the CDR3 is TGTGCCATCACCGGACAGGGGGTGAGGACTGAAGCTTTCTTT. This codes for CAITGQGVRTEAFF.

V is TRBV9 and J is TRBJ2-3; 8 bases align to TRBD2. This CDR3 is built from 16 residues. With V trimmed by 3 bases and J by 0 bases, 6 bases remained unmatched. CDR1 and CDR2 (germline): SGDLS, YYNGEE. The CDR3 reads CASSGILAASTDTQYF. CDR3 DNA: TGTGCCAGCAGCGGGATACTAGCGGCTAGCACAGATACGCAGTATTTT.

This rearrangement joins TRBV13 to TRBJ1-2, with a possible D match to TRBD1 (5 bases). V lost 4 bases to trimming and J lost 7 bases, with 16 bases between them. The CDR3 extends over 14 amino acids. CDR1 PRHDT and CDR2 FYEKMQ come from the germline V gene (reference sequence). This chain's CDR3 is CASSSSFRDFGYTF. As DNA, the CDR3 is TGTGCCAGCAGCTCCTCGTTCAGGGACTTTGGCTACACCTTC.

This chain links TRBV5-4 with TRBJ2-7, with TRBD2 matching over 12 bases. The CDR3 totals 14 residues. The germline gives CDR1 SGHNT, CDR2 YYREEE (reference sequence). After removal of 0 bases from V and 5 bases from J, the junction contained 0 bases not matched to a gene. DNA for the CDR3: TGTGCCAGCAGCTTGGCTAGCGGGGGGGACGAGCAGTACTTC. Translation: CASSLASGGDEQYF.

The chain joins TRBV2 to TRBJ2-7; D is ambiguous. The CDR3 loop spans 16 amino acids. Germline lookup yields CDR1 SNHLY and CDR2 FYNNEI. The ends were cut back, 3 bases at V and 7 bases at J, with 22 bases in the middle. The CDR3 sequence is CASSDVSINRGGEQYF. The DNA for the CDR3 is TGTGCCAGCAGTGATGTTTCAATTAATCGAGGCGGAGAGCAGTACTTC.

CDR3 amino acids: CASSIYKGATDEQFF. The CDR3 DNA is TGTGCCAGTAGTATCTACAAGGGGGCGACCGATGAGCAGTTCTTC. The chain employs TRBV19 and TRBJ2-1; 7 positions agree with TRBD1. The junction had 10 bases not matched to a gene; V was cut back by 3 bases and J by 8 bases. Germline values: CDR1 LNHDA, CDR2 SQIVND (reference sequence). CDR3 size: 15 residues.

This clone was seen only once. The junction and the germline gene differ at one end; a read error may be behind it. V is TRBV18 and J is TRBJ2-1, with 7 bases identical to TRBD2. CDR3 length equals 15 residues. Germline V CDR1 and CDR2: KGHSH, LQKENI. This CDR3 is CASSPPAGRDNEQFF. In DNA form, the CDR3 reads TGTGCCAGCTCCCCACCGGCAGGGAGGGACAATGAGCAGTTCTTC.

The rearrangement joins TRBV5-5 to TRBJ2-2; the D gene is possibly TRBD2 (5 bases). Per the germline V gene, CDR1 is SGHKS and CDR2 is YYEKEE (reference sequence). This CDR3 spans 12 amino acids. Trimming took 4 bases from V and 6 from J, leaving 7 bases between them. CDR3 in amino acids: CASSPGSGELFF. The CDR3 DNA reads as TGTGCCAGCAGCCCGGGGTCCGGGGAGCTGTTTTTT.

This clone has only a few counts. The gene calls are TRBV2 and TRBJ1-5; 7 nucleotides align to TRBD1. The CDR3 loop spans 14 amino acids. Germline trimming cut 5 bases from V and 6 bases from J; bases unmatched to any gene: 7. CDR1 is SNHLY, CDR2 FYNNEI, per germline. The CDR3 coding sequence is TGTGCCAGCAGTTTGGGACAGCAAAGTCAGCCCCAGCATTTT. Residues: CASSLGQQSQPQHF.

This chain uses TRBV10-3 with TRBJ1-2; no clear D gene. V was clipped by 8 bases and J by 3 bases, with 10 bases between them. This CDR3 has 12 residues. Per germline, CDR1 ENHRY and CDR2 SYGVKD. The CDR3 loop reads CAISRGDYGYTF. The CDR3, as DNA: TGTGCCATCTCTCGCGGTGACTATGGCTACACCTTC.

This rearrangement joins TRBV9 to TRBJ2-1, with 9 bases identical to TRBD1. With 3 bases clipped from V and 4 bases from J, the junction kept 8 bases outside the gene matches. Germline assignment: CDR1 SGDLS and CDR2 YYNGEE. The length of the CDR3 is 16 residues. The CDR3 region is CASSGAPGQGYNEQFF. In DNA, the CDR3 is TGTGCCAGCAGCGGGGCCCCGGGACAGGGTTACAATGAGCAGTTCTTC.

This clone is a singleton in its sample. J is TRBJ2-3 and V is TRBV15; 7 positions match TRBD1. CDR3 size: 13 residues. J was trimmed by 7 bases and V by 10 bases; bases with no gene match: 11. Per germline, CDR1 LNHNV and CDR2 YYDKDF (reference sequence). The CDR3 coding sequence is TGTGCCATCCGGGACAGTCGAAGGTATACGCAGTATTTT. Amino acid sequence: CAIRDSRRYTQYF.

The gene calls are TRBV9 and TRBJ1-1; 10 bases line up with TRBD1. The CDR3 sequence is 15 residues long. J gave up 0 bases and V 2 bases, and 1 base lay outside the gene matches. CDR1 SGDLS and CDR2 YYNGEE come from the germline V gene. The CDR3 sequence is CASSVGQGLNTEAFF. The CDR3 nucleotides read TGTGCCAGCAGCGTGGGACAGGGGCTGAACACTGAAGCTTTCTTT.

This chain joins TRBV6-5 and TRBJ2-5; TRBD2 is a possible D gene (6 bases). Trimming removed 7 bases from V and 5 bases from J, with 14 bases in between. Germline lookup yields CDR1 MNHEY and CDR2 SVGAGI. This CDR3 region has 13 residues. CDR3 protein: CASTPGLRETQYF. The CDR3 bases are TGTGCCAGCACACCGGGACTTCGGGAGACCCAGTACTTC.